The T cell receptor beta chain under discussion was sequenced for a study of T cell changes during pregnancy in multiple sclerosis (dated by TCRdb to the late 2010s). About the study as a whole: In women with multiple sclerosis, the researchers looked at how the T cell repertoire shifted as pregnancy progressed.

Libraries were constructed by the immunoSEQ multiplex PCR assay. Held by TCRdb, this immuneACCESS table contains in-frame sequences only and omits some clones. Under half of the omission traces to an unresolved V gene where checked; the cause of the rest is unknown. Recorded for this sample are 25,000 to 30,000 clones; roughly 89% of them occurred a single time. The ten largest clones capture approximately 0.79% of the sample. This clone was seen more than once but under ten times. Its antigen is currently not known. Per-base quality was not reported, and no clone a single base away is much larger than it. As encoded in the germline V gene, CDR1 is SGDLS while CDR2 is YYNGEE. Trimming removed 2 bases from V and 4 bases from J; the gene matches leave 11 bases unexplained. CDR3 length: 16 amino acids, cysteine to phenylalanine. The CDR3 DNA has 48 bases and is translated from base 1.

The chain is assembled from TRBV9 and TRBJ2-5; 7 bases in the middle match TRBD2. The TCR was taken from a female donor with multiple sclerosis, enrolled in a pregnancy study. This specimen consisted of CD4+ T cells from peripheral blood mononuclear cells, obtained in the second trimester of pregnancy. CDR3 protein: CASSVRDPGGGETQYF. The nucleotides are TGTGCCAGCAGCGTGAGAGATCCGGGGGGAGGAGAGACCCAGTACTTC.